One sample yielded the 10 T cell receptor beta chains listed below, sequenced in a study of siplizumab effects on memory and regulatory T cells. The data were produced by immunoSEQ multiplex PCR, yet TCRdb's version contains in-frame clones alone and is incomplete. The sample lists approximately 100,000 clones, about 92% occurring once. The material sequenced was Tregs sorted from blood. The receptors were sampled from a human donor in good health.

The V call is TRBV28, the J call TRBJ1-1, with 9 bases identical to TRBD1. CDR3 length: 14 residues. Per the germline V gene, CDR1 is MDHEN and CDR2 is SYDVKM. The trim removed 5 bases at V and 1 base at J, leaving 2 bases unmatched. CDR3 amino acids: CASSRQGGNTEAFF. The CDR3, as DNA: TGTGCCAGCAGTCGACAGGGGGGGAACACTGAAGCTTTCTTT.

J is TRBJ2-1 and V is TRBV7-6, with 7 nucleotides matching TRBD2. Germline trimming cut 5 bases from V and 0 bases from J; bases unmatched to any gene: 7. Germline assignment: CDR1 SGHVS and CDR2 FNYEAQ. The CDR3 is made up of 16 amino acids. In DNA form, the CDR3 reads TGTGCCAGCAGCCCATCAGGCGGGAGCTCCTACAATGAGCAGTTCTTC. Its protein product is CASSPSGGSSYNEQFF. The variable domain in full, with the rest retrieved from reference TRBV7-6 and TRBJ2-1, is GAGVSQSPRYKVTKRGQDVALRCDPISGHVSLYWYRQALGQGPEFLTYFNYEAQQDKSGLPNDRFSAERPEGSISTLTIQRTEQRDSAMYRCASSPSGGSSYNEQFFGPGTRLTVL.

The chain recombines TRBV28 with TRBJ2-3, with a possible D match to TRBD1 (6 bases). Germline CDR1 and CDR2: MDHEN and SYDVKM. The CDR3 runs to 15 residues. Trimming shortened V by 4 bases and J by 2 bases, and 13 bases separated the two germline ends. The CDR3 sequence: CASSSPTGYTDTQYF. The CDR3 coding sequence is TGTGCCAGCAGTTCCCCGACAGGTTACACAGATACGCAGTATTTT.

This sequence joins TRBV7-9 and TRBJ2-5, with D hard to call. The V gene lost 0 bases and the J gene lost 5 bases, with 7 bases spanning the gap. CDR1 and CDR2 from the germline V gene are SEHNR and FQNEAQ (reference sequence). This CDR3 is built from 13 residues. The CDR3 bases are TGTGCCAGCAGCTTAGCGGGAATTGAGACCCAGTACTTC. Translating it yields CASSLAGIETQYF.

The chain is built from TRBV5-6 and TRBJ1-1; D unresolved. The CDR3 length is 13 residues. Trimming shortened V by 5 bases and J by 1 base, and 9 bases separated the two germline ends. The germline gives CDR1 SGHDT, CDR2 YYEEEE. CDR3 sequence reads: CASSYKGNTEAFF. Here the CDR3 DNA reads TGTGCCAGCAGTTATAAGGGGAACACTGAAGCTTTCTTT.

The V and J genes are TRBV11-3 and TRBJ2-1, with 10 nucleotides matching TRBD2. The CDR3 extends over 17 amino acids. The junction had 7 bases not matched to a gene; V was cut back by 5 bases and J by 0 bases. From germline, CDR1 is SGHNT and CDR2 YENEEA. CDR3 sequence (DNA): TGTGCCAGCAGCCCAGGGACTAGCGTCAGCTCCTACAATGAGCAGTTCTTC. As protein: CASSPGTSVSSYNEQFF.

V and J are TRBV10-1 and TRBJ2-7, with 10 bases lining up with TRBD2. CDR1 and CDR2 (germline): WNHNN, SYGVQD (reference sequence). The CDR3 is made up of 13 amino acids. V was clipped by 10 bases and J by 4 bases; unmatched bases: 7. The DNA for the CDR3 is TGCGCCACCCCGGGACTAGCGTCGTACGAGCAGTACTTC. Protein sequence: CATPGLASYEQYF.

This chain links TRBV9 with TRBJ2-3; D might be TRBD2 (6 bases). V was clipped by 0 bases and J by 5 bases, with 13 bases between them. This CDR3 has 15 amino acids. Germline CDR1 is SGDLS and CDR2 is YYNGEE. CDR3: CASSVGGPAGDTQYF. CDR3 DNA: TGTGCCAGCAGCGTAGGCGGCCCAGCGGGAGATACGCAGTATTTT.

The CDR3 here is CSARSYEQYF. CDR3 sequence (DNA): TGCAGTGCTAGATCCTACGAGCAGTACTTC. The J gene is TRBJ2-7, the V gene TRBV20-1; no reliable D call. Trimming took off 2 bases at V and 1 base at J, with 0 bases between the two ends. Per germline, CDR1 DFQATT and CDR2 SNEGSKA (reference sequence). CDR3 length: 10 residues.

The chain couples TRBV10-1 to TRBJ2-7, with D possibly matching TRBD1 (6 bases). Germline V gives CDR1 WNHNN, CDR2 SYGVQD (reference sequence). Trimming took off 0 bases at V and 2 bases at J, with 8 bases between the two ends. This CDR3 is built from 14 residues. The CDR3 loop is CASSESDSAYEQYF. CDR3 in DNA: TGCGCCAGCAGTGAGTCGGACAGCGCCTACGAGCAGTACTTC.